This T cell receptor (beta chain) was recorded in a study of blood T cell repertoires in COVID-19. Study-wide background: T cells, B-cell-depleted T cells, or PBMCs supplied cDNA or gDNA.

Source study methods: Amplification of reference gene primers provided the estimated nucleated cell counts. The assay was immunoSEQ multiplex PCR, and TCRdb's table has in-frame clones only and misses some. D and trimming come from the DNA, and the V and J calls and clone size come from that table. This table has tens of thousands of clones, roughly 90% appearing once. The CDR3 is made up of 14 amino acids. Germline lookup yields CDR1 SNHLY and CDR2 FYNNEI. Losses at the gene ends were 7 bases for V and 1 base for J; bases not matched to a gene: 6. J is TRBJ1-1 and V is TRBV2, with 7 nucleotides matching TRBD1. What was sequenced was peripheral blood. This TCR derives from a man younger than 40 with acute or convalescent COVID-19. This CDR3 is CASITGASNTEAFF. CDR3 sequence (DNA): TGTGCCAGCATTACAGGGGCGTCGAACACTGAAGCTTTCTTT.